The 17 T cell receptor beta chains reported below all come from one sample, sequenced in a study of cytomegalovirus exposure and HLA in healthy donors. The PCR made use of 60 Vbeta and 13 Jbeta primers. Profiling relied on immunoSEQ multiplex PCR, and the TCRdb table lists in-frame clones only, not all of them. This table holds 70,000 or so clones. Sequenced material: PBMCs. The receptors here all came from a female donor in good health and CMV-seropositive.

The chain uses TRBV6-5 and TRBJ2-7, with D perhaps TRBD2 (5 bases). V dropped 8 bases and J dropped 4 bases, with 18 bases sitting between them. Looked up from germline, CDR1 is MNHEY and CDR2 is SVGAGI. There are 14 residues in the CDR3. This chain's CDR3 is CASARRQTGYEQYF. In DNA, the CDR3 is TGTGCCAGCGCCCGGCGCCAAACGGGATACGAGCAGTACTTC.

The chain carries TRBV6-5 and TRBJ1-1; 9 bases map to TRBD1. Germline values: CDR1 MNHEY, CDR2 SVGAGI. The junction had 8 bases not matched to a gene; V was cut back by 3 bases and J by 3 bases. The length of the CDR3 is 16 residues. The CDR3 sequence: CASSYYPTGGHTEAFF. The CDR3 nucleotides read TGTGCCAGCAGTTATTACCCGACAGGGGGGCACACTGAAGCTTTCTTT.

V usage is TRBV6-4 and J usage is TRBJ1-6; D may be TRBD1 (5 bases). CDR1 and CDR2 from the germline V gene are MRHNA and SNTAGT. Deletions cut 5 bases from V and 5 bases from J, with 10 bases between. The CDR3 is made up of 14 amino acids. The CDR3: CASSRGEDNSPLHF. The CDR3 DNA sequence: TGTGCCAGCAGTAGAGGGGAGGATAATTCACCCCTCCACTTT.

The rearrangement links TRBV28 to TRBJ1-1; the D is unclear. Trimming removed 5 bases at V and 4 bases at J, with 14 bases between. The germline V gene has CDR1 MDHEN and CDR2 SYDVKM. The CDR3 runs 14 residues. The CDR3 region is CASSPGGKVTEAFF. The CDR3 region has the DNA TGTGCCAGCAGTCCGGGCGGGAAGGTCACTGAAGCTTTCTTT.

The chain combines TRBV6-9 with TRBJ2-7; D unclear. Trimming removed 8 bases from V and 2 bases from J, with 7 bases in between. Germline CDR1 MNHGY, CDR2 SVAAGI. The CDR3 runs to 11 residues. The CDR3 region is CASRFAYEQYF. CDR3 sequence (DNA): TGTGCCAGCCGGTTCGCCTACGAGCAGTACTTC.

The J gene is TRBJ2-7, the V gene TRBV6-1; D is possibly TRBD2 (5 bases). Germline CDR1 is MNHNS and CDR2 is SASEGT. The CDR3 runs 15 residues. V was clipped by 0 bases and J by 6 bases, with 15 bases between them. The CDR3: CASSEAVSYRGEQYF. The CDR3 nucleotides are TGTGCCAGCAGTGAAGCTGTTTCTTACCGGGGCGAGCAGTACTTC.

The chain has TRBV6-1 and TRBJ1-4; D is undetermined. The CDR3 is made up of 14 amino acids. The germline V gene encodes CDR1 MNHNS and CDR2 SASEGT. With 7 bases removed from V and 8 bases from J, the gap between germline ends came to 17 bases. The CDR3 nucleotides are TGTGCCAGCATGGAAGGAGGCGCGAAAGAAAAACTGTTTTTT. This gives the protein CASMEGGAKEKLFF.

The chain links TRBV5-1 to TRBJ2-7; 7 positions agree with TRBD2. Unmatched junction bases numbered 0, after V lost 0 bases and J lost 0 bases. This CDR3 is 14 amino acids long. Germline V CDR1 and CDR2: SGHRS, YFSETQ. The CDR3 loop reads CASSLGGSSYEQYF. CDR3 in DNA: TGCGCCAGCAGCTTGGGCGGGAGCTCCTACGAGCAGTACTTC.

The chain has TRBV7-8 and TRBJ1-5; the match to TRBD1 covers 10 bases. The CDR3 spans 18 residues. Germline loops: CDR1 SGHVS, CDR2 FQNEAQ. Germline trimming cut 4 bases from V and 2 bases from J; bases unmatched to any gene: 11. CDR3 loop: CASSSFPGTGEGNQPQHF. Here the CDR3 DNA reads TGTGCCAGCAGCTCCTTTCCCGGGACAGGGGAGGGCAATCAGCCCCAGCATTTT.

The chain has TRBV28 and TRBJ1-2; no reliable D call. V was pared by 4 bases and J by 7 bases, with 16 bases between. The CDR3 totals 14 residues. Germline CDR1 is MDHEN and CDR2 is SYDVKM. CDR3 sequence: CASSSRTGIVGYTF. The CDR3 DNA reads TGTGCCAGCAGTTCCCGGACGGGGATTGTTGGCTACACCTTC.

The chain uses TRBV10-3 and TRBJ2-7; D remains ambiguous. V was pared by 11 bases and J by 6 bases, with 11 bases between. Germline V gene sequence: CDR1 ENHRY, CDR2 SYGVKD. The CDR3 length is 10 residues. CDR3 loop: CADWRAEQYF. The CDR3 DNA reads TGTGCCGATTGGAGAGCCGAGCAGTACTTC.

The chain has TRBV19 and TRBJ1-2, with 7 nucleotides matching TRBD1. Per the germline V gene, CDR1 is LNHDA and CDR2 is SQIVND (reference sequence). The CDR3 is 15 residues long. V gave up 7 bases and J gave up 7 bases; unmatched junction bases: 15. CDR3 nucleotides: TGTGCCAGTACCAATAGACGCGACAGGGTTTCTGGCTACACCTTC. This sequence encodes CASTNRRDRVSGYTF.

The J gene is TRBJ1-2, the V gene TRBV28; 8 bases are a match to TRBD1. Trimming at V came to 1 base and at J to 8 bases, leaving 15 bases not matched to a gene. The germline gives CDR1 MDHEN, CDR2 SYDVKM. This CDR3 contains 17 residues. The CDR3 protein is CASSLSDYPGGAGGYTF. DNA of the CDR3: TGTGCCAGCAGTTTATCCGATTACCCAGGGGGCGCGGGGGGCTACACCTTC.

CDR3 DNA: TGTGCCAGCAGCCCCCCAACGGGAGCGAGGTACGAGCAGTACTTC. This sequence encodes CASSPPTGARYEQYF. This rearrangement joins TRBV5-6 to TRBJ2-7; weak D call: TRBD2 (6 bases). The CDR3 sequence is 15 residues long. CDR1 is SGHDT and CDR2 is YYEEEE in the germline V gene. V gave up 4 bases and J gave up 4 bases, with 18 bases separating them.

V is TRBV7-2 and J is TRBJ1-1, with 9 positions matching TRBD1. CDR1 is SGHTA, CDR2 FQGNSA, per germline. V shed 5 bases and J 0 bases; nucleotides not matched to a gene: 4. CDR3 length: 15 amino acids. CDR3 region: CASSQGQGMNTEAFF. The CDR3 DNA sequence: TGTGCCAGCAGCCAGGGACAGGGCATGAACACTGAAGCTTTCTTT.

This sequence joins TRBV6-1 and TRBJ2-7; the D gene is possibly TRBD2 (5 bases). There are 13 residues in the CDR3. Trimming removed 6 bases from V and 0 bases from J, with 9 bases in between. Germline V lookup: CDR1 MNHNS, CDR2 SASEGT. CDR3 residues: CASRQAGSYEQYF. The DNA of the CDR3 is TGTGCCAGCAGGCAGGCGGGCTCCTACGAGCAGTACTTC.

The gene calls are TRBV7-9 and TRBJ1-1, with 8 bases identical to TRBD1. V was pared by 2 bases and J by 4 bases, with 6 bases of the junction left unmatched. Germline CDR1 is SEHNR and CDR2 is FQNEAQ (reference sequence). This CDR3 has 15 residues. DNA of the CDR3: TGTGCCAGCAGCTTATCAGGACAGGGTGGCACTGAAGCTTTCTTT. Translated, it gives CASSLSGQGGTEAFF.